This T cell receptor beta chain was observed in a study of T cells in Graves' hyperthyroidism and ophthalmopathy. Overall study: The authors collected peripheral blood at initial diagnosis, before any treatment.

The TCR beta CDR3 regions underwent amplification using RNA transcripts as the source. When the TCR CDR3 underwent first-round RT-PCR, the HTBI primer set was used. MiXCR was run by TCRdb on the multiplex PCR reads, yielding one entry per CDR3 protein. The table includes nearly 600,000 distinct CDR3 sequences, more than 13% detected once. This clonotype came up many times. Cells are PBMCs isolated from roughly 9.3 ml of fresh blood. CDR1 is SNHLY and CDR2 is FYNNEI in the germline V gene. Trimming left V 7 bases short and J 8 bases short, with 17 bases between. CDR3 length: 14 residues. J is TRBJ1-4 and V is TRBV2, with D maybe TRBD1 (6 bases). The origin of this receptor is a woman under 30 with Graves' ophthalmopathy. The sequenced sample consisted of blood. The DNA for the CDR3 is TGTGCCAGCACCCGTGTAGGGGGAAGGGAAAAACTGTTTTTT. Protein: CASTRVGGREKLFF.